The entry below describes one T cell receptor (beta chain). The CDR3 consists of 14 residues. J lost 4 bases, V lost 5 bases, and 8 bases had no gene match. CDR1 is LNHDA, CDR2 SQIVND, per germline (reference sequence). The repertoire was sequenced with immunoSEQ multiplex PCR; TCRdb's copy has only in-frame clones and lacks some. The table has 70,000 to 85,000 clones, more than 70% seen once. The data stem from a study of blood T cell repertoires in COVID-19. Sequencing was performed on peripheral blood. This clonotype was sampled from a man of 80 years or more with active or convalescent COVID-19. The V call is TRBV19, the J call TRBJ2-7; TRBD1 matches 7 bases. CDR3 in amino acids: CASSAGNRGYEQYF. The CDR3 DNA reads as TGTGCCAGTAGTGCCGGGAACAGGGGTTACGAGCAGTACTTC. The full variable domain, with the rest looked up from reference TRBV19 and TRBJ2-7, is DGGITQSPKYLFRKEGQNVTLSCEQNLNHDAMYWYRQDPGQGLRLIYYSQIVNDFQKGDIAEGYSVSREKKESFPLTVTSAQKNPTAFYLCASSAGNRGYEQYFGPGTRLTVT.